These 7 T cell receptor beta chains were all obtained from the same sample, sequenced in a study of shared clonotypes between healthy human individuals. The repertoire was sequenced with immunoSEQ multiplex PCR; TCRdb's copy has only in-frame clones and lacks some. This sample yields about 2.3 million clones, of which around 92% are seen a single time; more than 0.35% belongs to the top ten. The source material was naive CD4+ T cells from PBMCs. As for subset: CD45RA+ positively selected. All receptors come from a man younger than 30 in good health. Some clones in this sample may be carry-over from other donors' samples.

The chain carries TRBV18 and TRBJ1-1; TRBD1 is a possible D gene (5 bases). CDR3 length: 15 residues. Germline CDR1 KGHSH, CDR2 LQKENI. Trimming removed 0 bases at V and 3 bases at J, with 11 bases between. The CDR3 loop is CASSPPFQGHTEAFF. The CDR3 bases are TGTGCCAGCTCACCACCGTTCCAGGGCCACACTGAAGCTTTCTTT.

V usage is TRBV10-3 and J usage is TRBJ2-3; TRBD1 agrees at 7 bases. The CDR3 spans 17 residues. Trimming at V came to 6 bases and at J to 1 base, leaving 13 bases not matched to a gene. Germline CDR1 reads ENHRY; CDR2 reads SYGVKD. This chain's CDR3 is CAISRTPGTGGTDTQYF. The CDR3 DNA is TGTGCCATCAGCCGGACTCCGGGCACAGGGGGCACAGATACGCAGTATTTT.

The genes are TRBV7-9 and TRBJ2-1; 9 nucleotides line up with TRBD2. V was clipped by 1 base and J by 4 bases; unmatched bases: 5. The CDR3 runs 16 residues. CDR1 is SEHNR and CDR2 is FQNEAQ in the germline V gene (reference sequence). The CDR3 loop is CASSLVSGGLYNEQFF. CDR3 nucleotides: TGTGCCAGCAGCTTAGTTAGCGGGGGACTTTACAATGAGCAGTTCTTC.

The chain employs TRBV27 and TRBJ1-2; TRBD1 might be the D (6 bases). Looked up from germline, CDR1 is MNHEY and CDR2 is SMNVEV (reference sequence). The V end lost 2 bases, the J end lost 0 bases, and 10 bases lay between the germline ends. This CDR3 region has 15 residues. The DNA for the CDR3 is TGTGCCAGCAGTTTAGACAGGCGAGCTAACTATGGCTACACCTTC. Protein: CASSLDRRANYGYTF.

This clone was recorded once. The J gene is TRBJ1-1, the V gene TRBV6-6; D uncertain. The germline V and J ends were trimmed by 5 bases and 6 bases, with 22 bases remaining between them. The CDR3 spans 16 residues. Per germline, CDR1 MNHNY and CDR2 SVGAGI (reference sequence). The CDR3 protein is CASSRLGPTETPEAFF. The CDR3 DNA is TGTGCCAGCAGTCGCCTCGGGCCCACAGAGACCCCTGAAGCTTTCTTT.

The chain links TRBV18 to TRBJ2-1; no clear D. The length of the CDR3 is 16 residues. Germline loops: CDR1 KGHSH, CDR2 LQKENI. V lost 6 bases to trimming and J lost 5 bases, with 20 bases between them. This CDR3 is CASSLALNPPNNEQFF. In DNA, the CDR3 is TGTGCCAGCTCCCTCGCCCTCAACCCGCCAAACAATGAGCAGTTCTTC. Based on the CDR3 plus reference TRBV18 and TRBJ2-1, the full variable domain is NAGVMQNPRHLVRRRGQEARLRCSPMKGHSHVYWYRQLPEEGLKFMVYLQKENIIDESGMPKERFSAEFPKEGPSILRIQQVVRGDSAAYFCASSLALNPPNNEQFFGPGTRLTVL.

The V gene is TRBV18, the J gene TRBJ2-2; D uncertain. CDR3 size: 15 residues. The germline V gene has CDR1 KGHSH and CDR2 LQKENI. Deletions cut 3 bases from V and 2 bases from J, with 10 bases between. The CDR3 coding sequence is TGTGCCAGCTCACCCTCGAGCCTCAACACCGGGGAGCTGTTTTTT. Translated: CASSPSSLNTGELFF.